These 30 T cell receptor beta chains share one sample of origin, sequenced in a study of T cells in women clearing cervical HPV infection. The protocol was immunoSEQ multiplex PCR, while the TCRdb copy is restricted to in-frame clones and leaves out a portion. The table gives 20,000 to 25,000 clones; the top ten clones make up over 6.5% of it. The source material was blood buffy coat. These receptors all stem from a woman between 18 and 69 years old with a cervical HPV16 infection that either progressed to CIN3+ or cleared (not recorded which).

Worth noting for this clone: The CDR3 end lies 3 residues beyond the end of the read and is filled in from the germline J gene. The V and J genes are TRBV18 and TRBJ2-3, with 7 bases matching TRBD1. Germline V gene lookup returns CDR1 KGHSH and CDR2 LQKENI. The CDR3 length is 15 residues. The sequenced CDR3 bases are TGTGCCAGCTCACTACCAAGGACAGGAAAAGAGACG. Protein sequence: CASSLPRTGKET. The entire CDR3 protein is CASSLPRTGKETQYF.

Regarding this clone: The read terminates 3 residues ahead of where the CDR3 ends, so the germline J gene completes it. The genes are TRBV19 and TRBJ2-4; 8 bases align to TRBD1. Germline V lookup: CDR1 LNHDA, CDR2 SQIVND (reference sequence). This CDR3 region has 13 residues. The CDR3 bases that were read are TGTGCCAGTAGTATGGGGACAGGTCGTGGT. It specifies CASSMGTGRG. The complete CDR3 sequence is CASSMGTGRGQYF.

CDR3 sequence: CSAPTDWGEQFF. The sequenced part of the CDR3 DNA is TGCAGTGCTCCGACAGATTGGGGTGAG. V and J are TRBV20-1 and TRBJ2-1; TRBD1 might be the D (5 bases). The read terminates 3 residues ahead of where the CDR3 ends, so the germline J gene completes it. The CDR3 length is 12 residues. The germline V gene encodes CDR1 DFQATT and CDR2 SNEGSKA (reference sequence). Trimming removed 5 bases at V and 9 bases at J, with 14 bases between.

CDR3 bases read: TGTGCCAGCAGCTTCACAGGGAGTTCCTCTGGC. As protein: CASSFTGSSSG. In full, the CDR3 is CASSFTGSSSGYTF. The rearrangement links TRBV7-2 to TRBJ1-2; possible D gene TRBD1, 6 bases. The CDR3 end is not reached by the read, which stops 3 residues before it; the germline J gene fills it in. From germline, CDR1 is SGHTA and CDR2 FQGNSA. V dropped 3 bases and J dropped 7 bases, with 15 bases sitting between them. This CDR3 is built from 14 residues.

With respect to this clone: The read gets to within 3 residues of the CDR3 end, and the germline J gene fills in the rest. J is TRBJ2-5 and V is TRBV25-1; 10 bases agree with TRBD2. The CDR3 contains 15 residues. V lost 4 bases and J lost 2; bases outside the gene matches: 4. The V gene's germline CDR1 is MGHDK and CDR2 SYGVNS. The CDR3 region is CASSGVAGGQETQYF. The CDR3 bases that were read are TGTGCCAGCAGTGGAGTAGCGGGAGGACAAGAGACC.

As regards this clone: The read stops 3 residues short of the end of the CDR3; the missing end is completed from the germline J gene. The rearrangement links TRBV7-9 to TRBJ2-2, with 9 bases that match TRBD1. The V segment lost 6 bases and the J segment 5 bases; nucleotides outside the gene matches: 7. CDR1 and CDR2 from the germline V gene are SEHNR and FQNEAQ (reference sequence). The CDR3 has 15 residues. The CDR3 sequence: CASRMPGQGTGELFF. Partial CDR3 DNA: TGTGCCAGCAGGATGCCGGGACAGGGTACCGGGGAG.

CDR3 bases read: TGTGCCAGCTCACCAGATCAGGACTATGGT. Protein product: CASSPDQDYG. The whole CDR3 sequence is CASSPDQDYGQYF. This chain links TRBV18 with TRBJ2-4; the D gene is possibly TRBD2 (6 bases). The read halts 3 residues ahead of the CDR3 end, with the missing end drawn from the germline J gene. This CDR3 is built from 13 residues. Germline CDR1 is KGHSH and CDR2 is LQKENI.

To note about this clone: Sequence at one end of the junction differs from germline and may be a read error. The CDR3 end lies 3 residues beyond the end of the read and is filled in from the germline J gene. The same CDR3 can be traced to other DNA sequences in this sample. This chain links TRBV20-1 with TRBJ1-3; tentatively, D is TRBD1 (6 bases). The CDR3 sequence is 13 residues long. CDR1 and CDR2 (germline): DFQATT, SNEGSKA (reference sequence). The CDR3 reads CSASRTVGNTIYF. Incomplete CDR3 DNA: TGCAGTGCTAGCAGGACAGTTGGAAACACG.

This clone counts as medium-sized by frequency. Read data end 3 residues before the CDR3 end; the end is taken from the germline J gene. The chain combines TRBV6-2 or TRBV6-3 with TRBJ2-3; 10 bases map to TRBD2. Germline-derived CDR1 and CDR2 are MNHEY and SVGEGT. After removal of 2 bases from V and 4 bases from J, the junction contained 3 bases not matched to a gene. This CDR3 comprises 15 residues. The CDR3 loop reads CASSYVLAGADTQYF. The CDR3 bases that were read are TGTGCCAGCAGTTACGTCCTAGCGGGGGCAGATACG.

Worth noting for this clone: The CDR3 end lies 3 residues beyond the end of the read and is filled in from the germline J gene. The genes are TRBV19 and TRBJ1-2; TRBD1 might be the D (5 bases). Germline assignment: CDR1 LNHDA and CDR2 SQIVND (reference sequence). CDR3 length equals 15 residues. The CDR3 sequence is CASSMVLAGLNDYTF. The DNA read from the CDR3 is TGTGCCAGTAGTATGGTACTAGCGGGACTCAATGAC.

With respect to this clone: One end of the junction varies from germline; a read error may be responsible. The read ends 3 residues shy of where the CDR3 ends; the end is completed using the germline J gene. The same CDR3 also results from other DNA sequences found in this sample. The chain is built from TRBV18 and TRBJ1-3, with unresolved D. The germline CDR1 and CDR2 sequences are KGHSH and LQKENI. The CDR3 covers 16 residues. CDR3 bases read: TGTGCCAGCTCACAAGGGTTTGAGCCCTCAGGAAACACG. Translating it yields CASSQGFEPSGNT. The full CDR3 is CASSQGFEPSGNTIYF. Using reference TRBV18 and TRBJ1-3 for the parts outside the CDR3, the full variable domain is NAGVMQNPRHLVRRRGQEARLRCSPMKGHSHVYWYRQLPEEGLKFMVYLQKENIIDESGMPKERFSAEFPKEGPSILRIQQVVRGDSAAYFCASSQGFEPSGNTIYFGEGSWLTVV.

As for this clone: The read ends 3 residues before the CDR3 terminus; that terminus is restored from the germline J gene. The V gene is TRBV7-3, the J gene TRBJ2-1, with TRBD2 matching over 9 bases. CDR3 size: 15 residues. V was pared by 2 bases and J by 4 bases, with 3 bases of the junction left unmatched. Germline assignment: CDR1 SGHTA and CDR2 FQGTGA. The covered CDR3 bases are TGTGCCAGCAGCTTAGGTCTAGCGGGGTACAATGAG. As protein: CASSLGLAGYNE. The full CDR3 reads CASSLGLAGYNEQFF.

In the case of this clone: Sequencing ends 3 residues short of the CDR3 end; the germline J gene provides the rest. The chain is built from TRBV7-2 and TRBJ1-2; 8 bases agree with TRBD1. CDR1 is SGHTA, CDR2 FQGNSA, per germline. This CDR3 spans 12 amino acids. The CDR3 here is CASSLGTGTYTF. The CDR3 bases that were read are TGTGCCAGCAGCTTAGGGACAGGGACC.

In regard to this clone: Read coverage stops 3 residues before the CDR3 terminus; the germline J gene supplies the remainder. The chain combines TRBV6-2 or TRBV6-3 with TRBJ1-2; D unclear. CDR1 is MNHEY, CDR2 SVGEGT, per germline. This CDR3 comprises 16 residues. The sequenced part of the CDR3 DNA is TGTGCCAGCAGTTACGGCAGCGCAAGCTCCTACAATGAC. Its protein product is CASSYGSASSYND. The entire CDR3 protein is CASSYGSASSYNDYTF.

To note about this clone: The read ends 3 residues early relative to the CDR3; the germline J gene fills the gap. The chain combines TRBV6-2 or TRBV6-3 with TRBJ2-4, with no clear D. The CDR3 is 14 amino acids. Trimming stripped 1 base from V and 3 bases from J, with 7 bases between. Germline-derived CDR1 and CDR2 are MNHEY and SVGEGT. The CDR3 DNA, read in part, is TGTGCCAGCAGTTACTTGGGCAGCAAAAACATT. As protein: CASSYLGSKNI. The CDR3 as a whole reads CASSYLGSKNIQYF.

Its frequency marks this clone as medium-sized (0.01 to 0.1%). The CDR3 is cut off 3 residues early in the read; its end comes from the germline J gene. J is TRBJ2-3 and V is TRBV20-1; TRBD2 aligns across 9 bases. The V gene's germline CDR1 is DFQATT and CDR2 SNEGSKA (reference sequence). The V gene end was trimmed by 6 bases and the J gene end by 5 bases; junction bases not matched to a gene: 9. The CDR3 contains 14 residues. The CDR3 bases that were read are TGCAGTGCCCAAGCGGGAGGTCCCGGAGATACG. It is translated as CSAQAGGPGDT. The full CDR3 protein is CSAQAGGPGDTQYF.

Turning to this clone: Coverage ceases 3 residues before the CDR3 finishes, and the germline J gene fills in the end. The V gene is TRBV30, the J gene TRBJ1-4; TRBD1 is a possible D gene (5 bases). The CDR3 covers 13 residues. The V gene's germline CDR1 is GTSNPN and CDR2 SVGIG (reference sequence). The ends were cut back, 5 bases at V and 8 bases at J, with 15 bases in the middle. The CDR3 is CAWADSWEEKLFF. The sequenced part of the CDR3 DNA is TGTGCCTGGGCTGACAGCTGGGAGGAAAAA.

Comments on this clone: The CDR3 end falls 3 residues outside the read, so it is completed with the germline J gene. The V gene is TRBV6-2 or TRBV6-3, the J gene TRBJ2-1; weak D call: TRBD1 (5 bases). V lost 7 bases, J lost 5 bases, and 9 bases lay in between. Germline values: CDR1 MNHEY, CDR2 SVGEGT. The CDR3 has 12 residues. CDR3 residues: CASTARDNEQFF. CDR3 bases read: TGTGCCAGCACGGCCAGGGACAATGAG.

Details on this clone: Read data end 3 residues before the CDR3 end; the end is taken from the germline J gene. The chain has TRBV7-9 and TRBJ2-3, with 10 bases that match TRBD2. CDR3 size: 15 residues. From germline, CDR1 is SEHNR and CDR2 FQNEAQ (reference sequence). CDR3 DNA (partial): TGTGCCAGCAGCTTCGGACTAGCGGCGTATAGGACG. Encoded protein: CASSFGLAAYRT. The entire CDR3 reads CASSFGLAAYRTQYF.

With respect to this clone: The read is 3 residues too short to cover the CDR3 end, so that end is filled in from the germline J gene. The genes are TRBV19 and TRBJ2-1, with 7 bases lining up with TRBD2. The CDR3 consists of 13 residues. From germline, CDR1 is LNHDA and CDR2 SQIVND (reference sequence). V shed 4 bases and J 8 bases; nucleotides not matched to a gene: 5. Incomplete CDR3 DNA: TGTGCCAGTAGTACCCGCGGGGGTGATGAG. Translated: CASSTRGGDE. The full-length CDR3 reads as CASSTRGGDEQFF.

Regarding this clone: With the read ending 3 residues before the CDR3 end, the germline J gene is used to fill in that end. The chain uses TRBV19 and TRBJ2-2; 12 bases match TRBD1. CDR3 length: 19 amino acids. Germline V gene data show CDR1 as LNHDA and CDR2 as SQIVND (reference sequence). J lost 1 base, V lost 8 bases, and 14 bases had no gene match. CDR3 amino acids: CASGFPGQGAEMNTGELFF. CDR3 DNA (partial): TGTGCCAGTGGGTTTCCGGGACAGGGGGCGGAGATGAACACCGGGGAG.

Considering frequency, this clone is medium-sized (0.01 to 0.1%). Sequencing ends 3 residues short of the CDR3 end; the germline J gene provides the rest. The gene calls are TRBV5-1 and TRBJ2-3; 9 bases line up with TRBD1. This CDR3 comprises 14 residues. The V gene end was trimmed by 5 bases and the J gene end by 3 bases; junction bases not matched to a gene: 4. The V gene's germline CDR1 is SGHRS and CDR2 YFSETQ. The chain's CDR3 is CASSWDRETDTQYF. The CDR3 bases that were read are TGCGCCAGCAGTTGGGACAGGGAAACAGATACG.

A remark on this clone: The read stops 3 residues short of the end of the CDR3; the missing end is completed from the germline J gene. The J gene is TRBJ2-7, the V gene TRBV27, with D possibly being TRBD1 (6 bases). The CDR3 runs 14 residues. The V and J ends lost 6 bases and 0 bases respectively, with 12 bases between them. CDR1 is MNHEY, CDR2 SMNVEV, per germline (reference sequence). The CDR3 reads CASRGDRLSYEQYF. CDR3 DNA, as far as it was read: TGTGCCAGCAGAGGTGACAGGCTCTCCTACGAG.

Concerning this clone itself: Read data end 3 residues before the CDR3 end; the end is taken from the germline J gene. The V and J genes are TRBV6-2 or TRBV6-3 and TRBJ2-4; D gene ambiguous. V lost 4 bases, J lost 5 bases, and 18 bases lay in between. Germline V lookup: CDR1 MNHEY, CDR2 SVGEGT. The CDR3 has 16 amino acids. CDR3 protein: CASSLSAGRVENIQYF. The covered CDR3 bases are TGTGCCAGCAGTTTATCGGCAGGTCGAGTTGAAAACATT.

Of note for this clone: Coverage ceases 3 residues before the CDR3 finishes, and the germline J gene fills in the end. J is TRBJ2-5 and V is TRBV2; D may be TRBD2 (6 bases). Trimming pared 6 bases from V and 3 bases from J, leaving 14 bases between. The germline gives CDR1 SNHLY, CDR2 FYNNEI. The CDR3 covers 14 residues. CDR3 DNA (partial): TGTGCCAGCAGCGCGGACTGGACTAAAGAGACC. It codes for CASSADWTKET. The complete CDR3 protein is CASSADWTKETQYF.

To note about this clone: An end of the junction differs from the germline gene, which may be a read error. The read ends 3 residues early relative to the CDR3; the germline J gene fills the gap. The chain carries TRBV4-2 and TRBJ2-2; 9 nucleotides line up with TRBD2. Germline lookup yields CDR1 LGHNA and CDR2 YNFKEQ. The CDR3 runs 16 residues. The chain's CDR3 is CASSQGLAVYSGELFF. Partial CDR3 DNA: TGCGCCAGCAGCCAGGGACTAGCAGTTTACTCCGGGGAG.

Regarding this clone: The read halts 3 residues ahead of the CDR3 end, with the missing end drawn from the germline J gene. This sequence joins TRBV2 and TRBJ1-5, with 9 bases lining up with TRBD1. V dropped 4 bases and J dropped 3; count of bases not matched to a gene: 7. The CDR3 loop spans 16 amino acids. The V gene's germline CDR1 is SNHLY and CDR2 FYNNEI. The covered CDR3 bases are TGTGCCAGCAGTGGAATAAGGGACAGGGACAATCAGCCC. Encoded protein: CASSGIRDRDNQP. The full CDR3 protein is CASSGIRDRDNQPQHF.

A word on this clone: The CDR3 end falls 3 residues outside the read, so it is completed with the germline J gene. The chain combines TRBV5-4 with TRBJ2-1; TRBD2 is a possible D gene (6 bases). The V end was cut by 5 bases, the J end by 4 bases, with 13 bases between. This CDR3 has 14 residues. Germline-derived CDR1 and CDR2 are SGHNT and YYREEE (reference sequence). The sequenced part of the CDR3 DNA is TGTGCCAGCAGACGGGACTTTCCGTACAATGAG. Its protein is CASRRDFPYNE. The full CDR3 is CASRRDFPYNEQFF.

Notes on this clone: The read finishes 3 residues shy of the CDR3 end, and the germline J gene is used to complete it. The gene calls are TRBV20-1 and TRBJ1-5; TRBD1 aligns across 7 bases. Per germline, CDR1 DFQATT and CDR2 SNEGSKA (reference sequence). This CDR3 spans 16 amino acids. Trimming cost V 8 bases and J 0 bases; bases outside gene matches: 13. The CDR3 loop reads CSPESPGQNSNQPQHF. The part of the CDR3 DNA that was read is TGCAGTCCTGAGTCCCCGGGACAGAATAGCAATCAGCCC.

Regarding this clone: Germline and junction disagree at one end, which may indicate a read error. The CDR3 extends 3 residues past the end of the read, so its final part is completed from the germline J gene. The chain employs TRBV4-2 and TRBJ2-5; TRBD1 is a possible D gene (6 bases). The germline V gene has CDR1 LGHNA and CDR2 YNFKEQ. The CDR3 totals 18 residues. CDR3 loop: CASSQASGVNRETDTQYF. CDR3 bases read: TGCGCCAGCAGCCAGGCGAGCGGTGTAAACAGGGAAACAGATACC.